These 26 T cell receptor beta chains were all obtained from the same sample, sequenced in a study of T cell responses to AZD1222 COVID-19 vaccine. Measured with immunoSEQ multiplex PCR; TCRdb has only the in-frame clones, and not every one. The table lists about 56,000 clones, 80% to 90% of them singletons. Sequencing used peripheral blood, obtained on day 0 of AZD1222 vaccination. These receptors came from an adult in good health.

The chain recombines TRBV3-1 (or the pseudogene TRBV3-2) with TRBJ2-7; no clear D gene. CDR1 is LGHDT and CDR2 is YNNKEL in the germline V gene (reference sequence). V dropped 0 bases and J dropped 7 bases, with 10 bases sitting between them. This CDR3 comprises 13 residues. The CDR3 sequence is CASSQDQSKEQYF. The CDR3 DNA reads TGTGCCAGCAGCCAAGATCAGTCAAAGGAGCAGTACTTC.

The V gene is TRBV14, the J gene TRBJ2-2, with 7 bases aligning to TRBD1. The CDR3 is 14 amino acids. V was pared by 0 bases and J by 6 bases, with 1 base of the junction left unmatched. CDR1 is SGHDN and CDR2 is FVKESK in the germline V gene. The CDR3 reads CASSQEQGAGELFF. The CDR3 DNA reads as TGTGCCAGCAGCCAAGAGCAGGGGGCCGGGGAGCTGTTTTTT.

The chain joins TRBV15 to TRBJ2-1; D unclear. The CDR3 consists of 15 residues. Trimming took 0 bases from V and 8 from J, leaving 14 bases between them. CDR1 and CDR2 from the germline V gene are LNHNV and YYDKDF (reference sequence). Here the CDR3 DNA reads TGTGCCACCAGCAGAGAGCGGACCCGGCAGGATGAGCAGTTCTTC. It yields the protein CATSRERTRQDEQFF.

Here the CDR3 DNA reads TGCGCCAGCAGCCAAGGACAGCCGGAGGAGACCCAGTACTTC. Its translation is CASSQGQPEETQYF. The chain combines TRBV4-1 with TRBJ2-5; D perhaps matches TRBD1 (5 bases). Looked up from germline, CDR1 is MGHRA and CDR2 is YSYEKL. The CDR3 has 14 residues. The V end lost 1 base, the J end lost 5 bases, and 11 bases lay between the germline ends.

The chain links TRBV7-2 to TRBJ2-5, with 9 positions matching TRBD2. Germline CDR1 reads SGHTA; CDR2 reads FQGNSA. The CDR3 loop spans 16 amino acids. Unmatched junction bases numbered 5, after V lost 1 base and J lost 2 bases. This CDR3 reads CASSLGLAGPQETQYF. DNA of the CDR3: TGTGCCAGCAGCTTAGGTCTAGCGGGGCCACAAGAGACCCAGTACTTC.

For the CDR3, the DNA is TGTGCCAGTACGAAACAGGGCGCGGGTTCACCCCTCCACTTT. Translated: CASTKQGAGSPLHF. The rearrangement uses TRBV19 and TRBJ1-6; D is perhaps TRBD1 (6 bases). Germline-derived CDR1 and CDR2 are LNHDA and SQIVND (reference sequence). Deletions cut 7 bases from V and 9 bases from J, with 16 bases between. This CDR3 region has 14 residues.

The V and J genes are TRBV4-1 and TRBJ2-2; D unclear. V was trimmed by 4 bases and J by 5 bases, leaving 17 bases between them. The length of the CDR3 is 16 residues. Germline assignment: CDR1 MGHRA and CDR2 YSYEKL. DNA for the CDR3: TGCGCCAGCAGCCCCCCACTCCCGCAGGTGACCGGGGAGCTGTTTTTT. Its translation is CASSPPLPQVTGELFF.

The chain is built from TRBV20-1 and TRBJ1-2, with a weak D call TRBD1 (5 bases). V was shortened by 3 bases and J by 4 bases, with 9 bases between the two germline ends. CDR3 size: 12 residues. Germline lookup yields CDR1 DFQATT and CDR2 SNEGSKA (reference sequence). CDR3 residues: CSASLQVYGYTF. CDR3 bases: TGCAGTGCTAGTTTACAGGTCTATGGCTACACCTTC.

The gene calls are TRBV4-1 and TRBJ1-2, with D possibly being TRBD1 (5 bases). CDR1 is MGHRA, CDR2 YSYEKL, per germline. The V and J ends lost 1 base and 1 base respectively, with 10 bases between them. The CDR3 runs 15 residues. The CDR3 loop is CASSQGPDINYGYTF. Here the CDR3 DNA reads TGCGCCAGCAGCCAAGGCCCGGACATTAACTATGGCTACACCTTC.

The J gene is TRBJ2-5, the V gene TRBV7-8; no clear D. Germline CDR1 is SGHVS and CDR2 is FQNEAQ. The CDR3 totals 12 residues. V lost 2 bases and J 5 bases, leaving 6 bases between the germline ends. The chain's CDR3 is CASSLRRETQYF. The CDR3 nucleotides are TGTGCCAGCAGCTTAAGGCGGGAGACCCAGTACTTC.

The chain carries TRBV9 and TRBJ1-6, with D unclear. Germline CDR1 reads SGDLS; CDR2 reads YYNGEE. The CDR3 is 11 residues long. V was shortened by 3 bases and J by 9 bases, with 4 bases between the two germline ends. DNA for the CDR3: TGTGCCAGCAGCGCGATTTCACCCCTCCACTTT. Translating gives CASSAISPLHF.

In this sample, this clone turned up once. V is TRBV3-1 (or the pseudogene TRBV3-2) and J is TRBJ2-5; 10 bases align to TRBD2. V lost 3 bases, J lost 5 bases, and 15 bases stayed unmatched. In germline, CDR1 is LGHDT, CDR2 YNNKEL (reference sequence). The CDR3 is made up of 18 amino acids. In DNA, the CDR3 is TGTGCCAGCAGCCAGGGGACTAGCGAGACTATAACCCAGGAGACCCAGTACTTC. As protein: CASSQGTSETITQETQYF.

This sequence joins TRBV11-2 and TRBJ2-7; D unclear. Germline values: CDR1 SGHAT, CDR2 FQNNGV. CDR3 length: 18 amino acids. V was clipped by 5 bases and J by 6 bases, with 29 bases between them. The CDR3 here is CASSPLGGQMWGRSEQYF. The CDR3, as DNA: TGTGCCAGCAGCCCCCTCGGTGGCCAGATGTGGGGTCGGAGCGAGCAGTACTTC. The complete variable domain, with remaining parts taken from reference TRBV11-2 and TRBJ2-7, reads EAGVAQSPRYKIIEKRQSVAFWCNPISGHATLYWYQQILGQGPKLLIQFQNNGVVDDSQLPKDRFSAERLKGVDSTLKIQPAKLEDSAVYLCASSPLGGQMWGRSEQYFGPGTRLTVT.

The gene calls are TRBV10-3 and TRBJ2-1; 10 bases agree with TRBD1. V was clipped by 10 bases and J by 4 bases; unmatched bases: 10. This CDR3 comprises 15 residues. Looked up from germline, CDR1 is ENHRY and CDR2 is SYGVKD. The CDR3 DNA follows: TGTGCCACCGAGGGGGGACAGGGGAATTACAATGAGCAGTTCTTC. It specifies CATEGGQGNYNEQFF.

The chain's CDR3 is CASSPLGQGTYNEQFF. CDR3 DNA sequence: TGCGCCAGCAGCCCCCTAGGACAGGGGACTTACAATGAGCAGTTCTTC. V gene TRBV4-1 combines with J gene TRBJ2-1, with 9 bases lining up with TRBD1. J gave up 4 bases and V 4 bases, and 8 bases lay outside the gene matches. CDR3 length equals 16 residues. The germline gives CDR1 MGHRA, CDR2 YSYEKL.

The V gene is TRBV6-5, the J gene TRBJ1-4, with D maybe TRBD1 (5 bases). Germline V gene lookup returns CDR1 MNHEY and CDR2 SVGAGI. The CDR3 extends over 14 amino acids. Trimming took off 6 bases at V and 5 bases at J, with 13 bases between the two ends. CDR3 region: CASRPGGENEKLFF. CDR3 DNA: TGTGCCAGCAGGCCGGGAGGGGAAAATGAAAAACTGTTTTTT.

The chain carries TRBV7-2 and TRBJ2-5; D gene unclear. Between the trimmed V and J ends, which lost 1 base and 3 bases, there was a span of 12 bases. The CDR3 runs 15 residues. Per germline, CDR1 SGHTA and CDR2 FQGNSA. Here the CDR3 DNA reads TGTGCCAGCAGCTTAGGTTTCGGCGTAAAAGAGACCCAGTACTTC. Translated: CASSLGFGVKETQYF.

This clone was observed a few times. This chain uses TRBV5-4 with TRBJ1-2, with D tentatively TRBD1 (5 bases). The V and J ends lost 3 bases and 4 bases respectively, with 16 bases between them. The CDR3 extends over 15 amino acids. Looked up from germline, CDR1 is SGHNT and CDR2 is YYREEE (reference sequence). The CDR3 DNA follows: TGTGCCAGCAGCTCCGGGACCCCAGTCGGCTATGGCTACACCTTC. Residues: CASSSGTPVGYGYTF.

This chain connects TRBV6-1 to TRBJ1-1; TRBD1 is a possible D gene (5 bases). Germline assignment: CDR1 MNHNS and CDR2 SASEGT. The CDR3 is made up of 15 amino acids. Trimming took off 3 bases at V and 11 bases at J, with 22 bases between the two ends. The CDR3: CASSEVGVGRGYAFF. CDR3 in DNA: TGTGCCAGCAGTGAGGTCGGGGTGGGCCGGGGGTATGCTTTCTTT.

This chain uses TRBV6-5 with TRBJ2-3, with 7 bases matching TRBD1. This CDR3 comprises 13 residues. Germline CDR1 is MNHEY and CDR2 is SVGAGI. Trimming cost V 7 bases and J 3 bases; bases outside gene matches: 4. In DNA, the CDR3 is TGTGCCAGCACAGGGGGAGCGACAGATACGCAGTATTTT. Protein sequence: CASTGGATDTQYF.

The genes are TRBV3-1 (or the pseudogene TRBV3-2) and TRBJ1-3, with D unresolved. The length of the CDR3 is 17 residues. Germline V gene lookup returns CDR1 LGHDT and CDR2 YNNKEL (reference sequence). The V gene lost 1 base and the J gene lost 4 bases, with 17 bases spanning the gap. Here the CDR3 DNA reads TGTGCCAGCAGCCAAGGGAACGCCGGGGTGGAGGGAAACACCATATATTTT. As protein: CASSQGNAGVEGNTIYF.

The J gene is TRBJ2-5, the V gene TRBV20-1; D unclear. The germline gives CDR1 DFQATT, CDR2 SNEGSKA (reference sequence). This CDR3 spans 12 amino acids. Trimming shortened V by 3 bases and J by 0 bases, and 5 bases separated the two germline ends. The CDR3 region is CSASRYQETQYF. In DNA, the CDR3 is TGCAGTGCTAGTCGGTACCAAGAGACCCAGTACTTC.

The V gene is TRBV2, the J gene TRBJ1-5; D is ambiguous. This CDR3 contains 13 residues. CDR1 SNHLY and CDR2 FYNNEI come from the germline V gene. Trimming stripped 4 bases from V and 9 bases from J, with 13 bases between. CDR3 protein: CASSADPFGPQHF. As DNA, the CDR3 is TGTGCCAGCAGTGCTGATCCGTTCGGGCCCCAGCATTTT.

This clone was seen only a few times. The CDR3 DNA reads as TGTGCCAGCAGCCCGGACGGACCCTCGAACACCGGGGAGCTGTTTTTT. Residues: CASSPDGPSNTGELFF. The J gene is TRBJ2-2, the V gene TRBV28, with D hard to call. Trimming stripped 6 bases from V and 0 bases from J, with 14 bases between. The CDR3 totals 16 residues. Germline CDR1 and CDR2: MDHEN and SYDVKM.

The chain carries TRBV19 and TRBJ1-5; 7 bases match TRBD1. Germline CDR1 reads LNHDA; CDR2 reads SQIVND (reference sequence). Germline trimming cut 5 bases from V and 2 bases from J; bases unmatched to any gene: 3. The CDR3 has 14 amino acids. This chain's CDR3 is CASSRGQGNQPQHF. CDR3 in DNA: TGTGCCAGTAGTCGCGGACAGGGCAATCAGCCCCAGCATTTT.

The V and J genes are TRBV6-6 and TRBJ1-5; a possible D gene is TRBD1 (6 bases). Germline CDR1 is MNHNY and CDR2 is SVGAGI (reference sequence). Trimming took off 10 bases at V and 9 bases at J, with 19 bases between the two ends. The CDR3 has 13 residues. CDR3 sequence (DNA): TGTGCCACCCGACAGGCAGGTGATCTGCCCCAGCATTTT. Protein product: CATRQAGDLPQHF.